A single sample gave rise to the 32 T cell receptor beta chains below, sequenced in a study of blood T cell repertoires in COVID-19. Sequencing was performed with immunoSEQ multiplex PCR; in TCRdb, only in-frame clones are kept and a portion is missing. This table has about 400,000 clones, nearly 90% appearing once. Sequenced: PBMCs or T cells enriched from blood (not recorded which). All receptors derive from a woman aged 25 to 45 who had recovered from COVID-19.

Notes on this clone: An end of the junction differs from the germline gene, which may be a read error. This chain connects TRBV7-7 to TRBJ2-1; 9 bases agree with TRBD2. Per the germline V gene, CDR1 is SSHAT and CDR2 is FNYEAQ (reference sequence). The CDR3 sequence is 13 residues long. CDR3 amino acids: CASSPSGANEQFF. For the CDR3, the DNA is TGTGCTAGCAGCCCTAGCGGGGCGAATGAGCAGTTCTTC.

The V gene is TRBV3-1 (or the pseudogene TRBV3-2), the J gene TRBJ1-4; D not resolved. V was cut by 1 base and J by 14 bases, with 20 bases left in between. This CDR3 contains 15 residues. The V gene's germline CDR1 is LGHDT and CDR2 YNNKEL (reference sequence). DNA of the CDR3: TGTGCCAGCAGCCAAGGAGTCGGGGTCGGCGGAAAGCTGTTTTTT. Protein: CASSQGVGVGGKLFF.

V usage is TRBV7-8 and J usage is TRBJ2-3, with D perhaps matching TRBD2 (6 bases). Germline-derived CDR1 and CDR2 are SGHVS and FQNEAQ. The germline V and J ends were trimmed by 0 bases and 0 bases, with 10 bases remaining between them. There are 16 residues in the CDR3. This chain's CDR3 is CASSLAAGSSTDTQYF. The DNA of the CDR3 is TGTGCCAGCAGCTTAGCGGCGGGGTCGAGCACAGATACGCAGTATTTT.

The rearrangement joins TRBV2 to TRBJ1-1; a weak D match, TRBD1 (5 bases). CDR1 SNHLY and CDR2 FYNNEI come from the germline V gene. The V end lost 4 bases, the J end lost 3 bases, and 9 bases lay between the germline ends. This CDR3 spans 13 amino acids. CDR3 bases: TGTGCCAGCAGTGGTGACAGATACACTGAAGCTTTCTTT. Translation gives CASSGDRYTEAFF.

The chain recombines TRBV27 with TRBJ2-5, with D unclear. CDR3 length: 13 amino acids. The V and J ends lost 3 bases and 1 base respectively, with 6 bases between them. The germline V gene encodes CDR1 MNHEY and CDR2 SMNVEV (reference sequence). DNA for the CDR3: TGTGCCAGCAGTTTCTCTAGCCAAGAGACCCAGTACTTC. Amino acid sequence: CASSFSSQETQYF.

This chain joins TRBV6-5 and TRBJ1-3, with D possibly being TRBD1 (6 bases). The V end lost 5 bases, the J end lost 0 bases, and 8 bases lay between the germline ends. The CDR3 contains 14 residues. Germline loops: CDR1 MNHEY, CDR2 SVGAGI. The CDR3, as DNA: TGTGCCAGCAGTCGACAGGTCTCTGGAAACACCATATATTTT. Translated: CASSRQVSGNTIYF.

The genes are TRBV18 and TRBJ1-1; D unclear. This CDR3 is built from 13 residues. V shed 4 bases and J shed 3 bases, with 9 bases lying between them. Germline CDR1 is KGHSH and CDR2 is LQKENI. The CDR3 here is CASSLNGDTEAFF. DNA for the CDR3: TGTGCCAGCTCACTTAACGGGGACACTGAAGCTTTCTTT.

The gene calls are TRBV24-1 and TRBJ2-2; TRBD1 matches at 11 bases. In germline, CDR1 is KGHDR, CDR2 SFDVKD. The CDR3 has 17 amino acids. V trimming: 4 bases; J trimming: 3 bases; junction bases outside the gene matches: 6. The CDR3 reads CATSDPGQGGHTGELFF. CDR3 nucleotides: TGTGCCACCAGTGACCCGGGACAGGGGGGACACACCGGGGAGCTGTTTTTT.

The chain uses TRBV11-3 and TRBJ2-1; D perhaps matches TRBD1 (8 bases). CDR1 and CDR2 from the germline V gene are SGHNT and YENEEA. With 5 bases removed from V and 5 bases from J, the gap between germline ends came to 22 bases. This CDR3 is 17 amino acids long. CDR3 in DNA: TGTGCCAGCAGCCTACACCCAACAGGGGGGGCAAACAATGAGCAGTTCTTC. It encodes CASSLHPTGGANNEQFF.

The rearrangement uses TRBV6-5 and TRBJ1-2, with 7 positions matching TRBD1. Germline CDR1 MNHEY, CDR2 SVGAGI. This CDR3 has 13 residues. The junction had 7 bases not matched to a gene; V was cut back by 10 bases and J by 2 bases. The CDR3 protein is CAIAGTDNYGYTF. CDR3 nucleotides: TGTGCCATAGCCGGGACAGACAACTATGGCTACACCTTC.

This clone was counted only a few times. This rearrangement joins TRBV20-1 to TRBJ2-7; a weak D match, TRBD1 (5 bases). The germline V gene has CDR1 DFQATT and CDR2 SNEGSKA (reference sequence). V lost 3 bases and J 8 bases, leaving 17 bases between the germline ends. The CDR3 totals 13 residues. In DNA, the CDR3 is TGCAGTGCTAGTGTAGTGTCAGGGTCACAGCAGTACTTC. Amino acid sequence: CSASVVSGSQQYF.

This chain links TRBV28 with TRBJ1-3; TRBD1 matches at 8 bases. The germline V gene encodes CDR1 MDHEN and CDR2 SYDVKM. J gave up 3 bases and V 6 bases, and 10 bases lay outside the gene matches. The CDR3 is 16 amino acids. CDR3 DNA sequence: TGTGCCAGCAGCCTCACCCCGACAGGGGTTGGAAACACCATATATTTT. This sequence encodes CASSLTPTGVGNTIYF.

V usage is TRBV6-5 and J usage is TRBJ1-2; unclear D gene. Trimming cost V 0 bases and J 2 bases, with 7 bases left between them. This CDR3 region has 14 residues. Germline CDR1 and CDR2: MNHEY and SVGAGI. This CDR3 reads CASSYSPGNYGYTF. The CDR3 DNA reads TGTGCCAGCAGTTACTCTCCGGGGAACTATGGCTACACCTTC.

This chain links TRBV10-3 with TRBJ1-4; a possible D gene is TRBD1 (5 bases). Trimming removed 0 bases at V and 17 bases at J, with 13 bases between. This CDR3 has 12 amino acids. Germline loops: CDR1 ENHRY, CDR2 SYGVKD. The CDR3 loop is CAISESTGTLFF. The CDR3 DNA reads TGTGCCATCAGTGAGTCGACCGGGACTCTTTTTTTT.

V usage is TRBV19 and J usage is TRBJ1-5; D gene unclear. The CDR3 totals 15 residues. Germline values: CDR1 LNHDA, CDR2 SQIVND (reference sequence). Trimming took off 3 bases at V and 6 bases at J, with 15 bases between the two ends. CDR3 region: CASSISGGLSQPQHF. The CDR3 region has the DNA TGTGCCAGTAGTATCTCGGGCGGGTTAAGTCAGCCCCAGCATTTT.

This sequence joins TRBV5-4 and TRBJ2-1; perhaps TRBD2 as D (5 bases). V lost 1 base and J lost 1, with 9 bases in between. Looked up from germline, CDR1 is SGHNT and CDR2 is YYREEE (reference sequence). The CDR3 runs to 15 residues. The CDR3 protein is CASSLLRGSYNEQFF. The DNA for the CDR3 is TGTGCCAGCAGCTTGCTTCGGGGTTCCTACAATGAGCAGTTCTTC. Complete variable domain (other parts from reference TRBV5-4 and TRBJ2-1): ETGVTQSPTHLIKTRGQQVTLRCSSQSGHNTVSWYQQALGQGPQFIFQYYREEENGRGNFPPRFSGLQFPNYSSELNVNALELDDSALYLCASSLLRGSYNEQFFGPGTRLTVL.

The gene calls are TRBV5-1 and TRBJ1-2, with D hard to call. This CDR3 comprises 12 residues. Deletions cut 4 bases from V and 2 bases from J, with 6 bases between. Germline CDR1 and CDR2: SGHRS and YFSETQ. CDR3: CASSRENYGYTF. The CDR3 DNA reads TGCGCCAGCAGCCGGGAGAACTATGGCTACACCTTC.

The genes are TRBV30 and TRBJ2-1; 8 nucleotides match TRBD2. Germline assignment: CDR1 GTSNPN and CDR2 SVGIG (reference sequence). The CDR3 length is 19 residues. V lost 3 bases to trimming and J lost 5 bases; unmatched junction nucleotides: 21. The CDR3 spells CAWRLVRMLTGGRNNEQFF. DNA for the CDR3: TGTGCCTGGAGACTGGTCCGTATGCTTACGGGGGGGCGGAACAATGAGCAGTTCTTC.

This clone showed up just once. The chain recombines TRBV27 with TRBJ2-5; TRBD2 aligns across 13 bases. V was pared by 6 bases and J by 0 bases, with 10 bases of the junction left unmatched. Germline assignment: CDR1 MNHEY and CDR2 SMNVEV (reference sequence). The CDR3 extends over 18 amino acids. CDR3 sequence reads: CASSYRTSGGQYQETQYF. CDR3 DNA: TGTGCCAGCAGCTACAGGACTAGCGGGGGCCAGTACCAAGAGACCCAGTACTTC.

V gene TRBV7-3 combines with J gene TRBJ2-1; TRBD2 aligns across 11 bases. The CDR3 contains 18 residues. Germline V gene sequence: CDR1 SGHTA, CDR2 FQGTGA. V lost 1 base and J lost 7; bases outside the gene matches: 12. DNA of the CDR3: TGTGCCAGCAGCTTAAGGGCTAGCGGGGGGTCGTTTTGGAATGAGCAGTTCTTC. Translating gives CASSLRASGGSFWNEQFF.

The V call is TRBV9, the J call TRBJ2-2; D is ambiguous. Germline V gene data show CDR1 as SGDLS and CDR2 as YYNGEE. V was clipped by 0 bases and J by 6 bases, with 9 bases between them. The CDR3 contains 14 residues. The DNA for the CDR3 is TGTGCCAGCAGCGTAGCAACTTGGTCCGGGGAGCTGTTTTTT. This translates into CASSVATWSGELFF.

V is TRBV15 and J is TRBJ2-1, with 13 bases identical to TRBD2. The trim removed 0 bases at V and 2 bases at J, leaving 4 bases unmatched. CDR1 is LNHNV, CDR2 YYDKDF, per germline (reference sequence). The CDR3 consists of 18 residues. In DNA, the CDR3 is TGTGCCACCAGCAGAGATTTGACTAGCGGGAGGACCTACAATGAGCAGTTCTTC. Encoded protein: CATSRDLTSGRTYNEQFF.

The rearrangement joins TRBV14 to TRBJ2-3; 10 nucleotides match TRBD1. This CDR3 contains 17 residues. Unmatched junction bases numbered 13, after V lost 4 bases and J lost 6 bases. Germline V lookup: CDR1 SGHDN, CDR2 FVKESK. The CDR3 is CASSLSWGQGQSDTQYF. Here the CDR3 DNA reads TGTGCCAGCAGCCTATCGTGGGGACAGGGGCAGTCTGATACGCAGTATTTT.

The chain joins TRBV28 to TRBJ2-4; weak D call: TRBD2 (5 bases). With 5 bases removed from V and 9 bases from J, the gap between germline ends came to 20 bases. The CDR3 spans 15 residues. Germline lookup yields CDR1 MDHEN and CDR2 SYDVKM. This CDR3 reads CASSPHRGSLSIQYF. CDR3 sequence (DNA): TGTGCCAGCAGTCCCCACCGGGGTTCTTTATCCATTCAGTACTTC.

This chain joins TRBV7-9 and TRBJ2-7; a possible D gene is TRBD2 (6 bases). This CDR3 region has 15 residues. Germline assignment: CDR1 SEHNR and CDR2 FQNEAQ (reference sequence). Trimming removed 5 bases from V and 2 bases from J, with 16 bases in between. The CDR3 region has the DNA TGTGCCAGCAGCGCTCCGGGGGTCGGAACCTACGAGCAGTACTTC. It codes for CASSAPGVGTYEQYF.

This sequence joins TRBV19 and TRBJ1-4, with 8 bases matching TRBD1. The CDR3 loop spans 14 amino acids. Per germline, CDR1 LNHDA and CDR2 SQIVND (reference sequence). J lost 4 bases, V lost 6 bases, and 4 bases had no gene match. The CDR3 loop is CASRTDRDNEKLFF. The DNA of the CDR3 is TGTGCCAGTAGGACGGACAGGGATAATGAAAAACTGTTTTTT.

V and J are TRBV7-2 and TRBJ1-6; D gene ambiguous. Germline CDR1 reads SGHTA; CDR2 reads FQGNSA. With 5 bases removed from V and 6 bases from J, the gap between germline ends came to 11 bases. This CDR3 has 14 amino acids. The CDR3 is CASSPLTSNSPLHF. The CDR3 nucleotides read TGTGCCAGCAGCCCACTAACGAGTAATTCACCCCTCCACTTT.

The gene calls are TRBV18 and TRBJ2-5; D is undetermined. Deletions cut 2 bases from V and 5 bases from J, with 12 bases between. Germline values: CDR1 KGHSH, CDR2 LQKENI. This CDR3 comprises 14 residues. Here the CDR3 DNA reads TGTGCCAGCTCACCAAAGACTTTCGAGGAGACCCAGTACTTC. Translating it yields CASSPKTFEETQYF.

The genes are TRBV29-1 and TRBJ2-5; a weak D match, TRBD1 (6 bases). The CDR3 has 12 residues. Germline CDR1 SQVTM, CDR2 ANQGSEA. V was shortened by 6 bases and J by 1 base, with 9 bases between the two germline ends. CDR3 protein: CSVTGSQETQYF. CDR3 sequence (DNA): TGCAGCGTAACAGGGAGCCAAGAGACCCAGTACTTC.

This chain connects TRBV6-5 to TRBJ2-7; the match to TRBD1 covers 10 bases. Germline CDR1 reads MNHEY; CDR2 reads SVGAGI. The CDR3 is 16 amino acids. The V and J ends lost 2 bases and 5 bases, in that order; junction bases with no gene match: 9. CDR3 nucleotides: TGTGCCAGCAGTTACCAGATGGACAGGGGGACGGACGAGCAGTACTTC. The encoded protein is CASSYQMDRGTDEQYF.

This rearrangement joins TRBV11-2 to TRBJ2-1; a possible D gene is TRBD2 (6 bases). The CDR3 has 14 residues. V lost 5 bases to trimming and J lost 7 bases, with 15 bases between them. Looked up from germline, CDR1 is SGHAT and CDR2 is FQNNGV. Here the CDR3 DNA reads TGTGCCAGCAGCCAGAGCCGACGGGAGAATGAGCAGTTCTTC. It codes for CASSQSRRENEQFF.

The CDR3 reads CASSPAPGQGTEQYF. The CDR3 coding sequence is TGCGCCAGCAGCCCTGCTCCGGGACAGGGGACCGAGCAGTACTTC. The genes are TRBV5-1 and TRBJ2-7, with 10 bases identical to TRBD1. Germline values: CDR1 SGHRS, CDR2 YFSETQ. This CDR3 spans 15 amino acids. The junction had 10 bases not matched to a gene; V was cut back by 4 bases and J by 6 bases.